This TCR beta chain was retrieved from a study of cytomegalovirus exposure and HLA in healthy donors. General study points: It was taken for granted in presence/absence analyses that sequencing depth across donors was roughly uniform. An analysis that came later showed most CMV-associated TCR beta chains appearing HLA-restricted. Reports described diagnosis of cytomegalovirus status by the classifier as highly specific and sensitive.

This clone was recorded a few times. Its antigen is as yet unknown. Both 60 Vbeta primers and 13 Jbeta primers went into the PCR. Sequencing was performed with immunoSEQ multiplex PCR; in TCRdb, only in-frame clones are kept and a portion is missing. The table shows about 90,000 clones, with around 78% occurring only once. Germline V gene sequence: CDR1 SGHAT, CDR2 FQDESV (reference sequence). With 5 bases removed from V and 9 bases from J, the gap between germline ends came to 20 bases. This CDR3 contains 15 residues. It was healthy bone marrow donors who served as donors. The chain uses TRBV11-1 and TRBJ2-1; tentatively, D is TRBD2 (5 bases). This clonotype was sampled from a middle-aged woman in good health and CMV-seropositive. The sequenced material came from PBMCs. This CDR3 reads CASSPWLAPTVEQFF. The CDR3 DNA follows: TGTGCCAGCAGCCCCTGGCTAGCTCCCACGGTTGAGCAGTTCTTC. Based on the CDR3 plus reference TRBV11-1 and TRBJ2-1, the full variable domain is EAEVAQSPRYKITEKSQAVAFWCDPISGHATLYWYRQILGQGPELLVQFQDESVVDDSQLPKDRFSAERLKGVDSTLKIQPAELGDSAMYLCASSPWLAPTVEQFFGPGTRLTVL.